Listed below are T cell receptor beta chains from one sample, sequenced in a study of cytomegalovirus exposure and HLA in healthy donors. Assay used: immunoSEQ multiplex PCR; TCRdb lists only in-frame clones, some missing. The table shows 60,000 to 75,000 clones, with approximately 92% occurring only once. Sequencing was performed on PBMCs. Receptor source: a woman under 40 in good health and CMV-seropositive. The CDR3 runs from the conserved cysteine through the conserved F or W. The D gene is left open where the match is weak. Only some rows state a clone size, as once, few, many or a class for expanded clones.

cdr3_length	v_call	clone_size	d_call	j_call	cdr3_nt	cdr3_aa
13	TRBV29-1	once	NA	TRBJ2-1	TGCAGCGTCCTACGCGGGGTGGGCAATGAGCAGTTCTTC	CSVLRGVGNEQFF
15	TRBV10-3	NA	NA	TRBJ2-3	TGTGCCATCAGTGATCTAAACGGGAGTACAGATACGCAGTATTTT	CAISDLNGSTDTQYF
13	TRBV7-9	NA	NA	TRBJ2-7	TGTGCCAGCAGCCTCGGGAGAGCCTACGAGCAGTACTTC	CASSLGRAYEQYF
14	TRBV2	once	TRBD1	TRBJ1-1	TGTGCCAGCAGTGAGAACAGGGGGTACACTGAAGCTTTCTTT	CASSENRGYTEAFF
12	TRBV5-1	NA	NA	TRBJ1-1	TGCGCCAGCAGCCGACCGGGGGCTGAAGCTTTCTTT	CASSRPGAEAFF
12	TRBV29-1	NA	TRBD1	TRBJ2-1	TGCAGCGGGAATAACAGGGGGCTTGAGCAGTTCTTC	CSGNNRGLEQFF
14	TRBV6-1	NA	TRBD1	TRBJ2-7	TGTGCCAGCAGGACAGGGTTTGGGGCGGACGAGCAGTACTTC	CASRTGFGADEQYF
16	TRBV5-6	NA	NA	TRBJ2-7	TGTGCCAGCAGCCCTACTGGACAGCCCAACCCCTACGAGCAGTACTTC	CASSPTGQPNPYEQYF
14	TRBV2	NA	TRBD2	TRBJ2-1	TGTGCCAGCCACCGGGAAGCGGGAGGCGATGAGCAGTTCTTC	CASHREAGGDEQFF
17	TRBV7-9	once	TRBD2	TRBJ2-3	TGTGCCAGCAGCTTAGTCGGTAGCGGGAGGGGCACAGATACGCAGTATTTT	CASSLVGSGRGTDTQYF
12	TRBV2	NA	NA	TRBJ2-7	TGTGCCAGCACCGTGGGCGTCTACGAGCAGTACTTC	CASTVGVYEQYF
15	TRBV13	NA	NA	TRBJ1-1	TGTGCCAGCAGCAACTGGGGGGAACGGAACACTGAAGCTTTCTTT	CASSNWGERNTEAFF
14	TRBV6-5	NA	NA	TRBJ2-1	TGTGCCAGCTCGCAGGGCGGCACCTACAATGAGCAGTTCTTC	CASSQGGTYNEQFF
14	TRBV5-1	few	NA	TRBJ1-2	TGCGCCAGCAGCTTGGACAACCCTGGCCAGGGCTACACCTTC	CASSLDNPGQGYTF
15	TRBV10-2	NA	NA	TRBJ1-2	TGCGCCAGCCTCCGGGAGGGGGGCGCGGGGTATGGCTACACCTTC	CASLREGGAGYGYTF
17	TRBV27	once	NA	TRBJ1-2	TGTGCCAGCAGTATGCTCCCCCGGGACACCGCAAGGTATGGCTACACCTTC	CASSMLPRDTARYGYTF
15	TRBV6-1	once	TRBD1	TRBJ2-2	TGTGCCAGCACGATGGGACAGCCGAACACCGGGGAGCTGTTTTTT	CASTMGQPNTGELFF
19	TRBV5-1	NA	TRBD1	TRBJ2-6	TGCGCCAGCAGCTTGGCCCGGACAGGGATTATCTCTGGGGCCAACGTCCTGACTTTC	CASSLARTGIISGANVLTF
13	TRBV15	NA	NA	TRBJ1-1	TGTGCCACGTCACAGGGAGTCGGCACTGAAGCTTTCTTT	CATSQGVGTEAFF
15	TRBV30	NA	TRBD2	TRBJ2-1	TGTGCCTGGAGTTCTCTGGGCGGGAGGCTTCATGAGCAGTTCTTC	CAWSSLGGRLHEQFF
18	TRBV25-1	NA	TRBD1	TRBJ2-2	TGTGCCAGCACCCCGACCCACAGGGGGCCTCTTAGCACCGGGGAGCTGTTTTTT	CASTPTHRGPLSTGELFF
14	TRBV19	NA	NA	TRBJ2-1	TGTGCCAGCAGAAACAGGGCGGTGTACAATGAGCAGTTCTTC	CASRNRAVYNEQFF
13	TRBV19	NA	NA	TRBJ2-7	TGTGCCAGTAGTAGGTCCCAGTCCTACGAGCAGTACTTC	CASSRSQSYEQYF
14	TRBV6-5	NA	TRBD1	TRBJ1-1	TGTGCCAGCAGTCGTGGGACAGGGGGCACTGAAGCTTTCTTT	CASSRGTGGTEAFF